The text below deals with one T cell receptor beta chain. The treatment is: 15 to 20 received Ad26.COV2.S at low or high dose, single or two shots; roughly five received placebo; per-sample allocation not given. After the first vaccine or placebo injection, samples were drawn on day 63. The data stem from a study of Ad26.COV2.S vaccination and SARS-CoV-2 variants. Across the study: Intramuscular Ad26.COV2.S doses were given once or twice, 56 days apart.

CDR1 is LNHDA, CDR2 SQIVND, per germline (reference sequence). V was clipped by 5 bases and J by 0 bases, with 20 bases between them. The CDR3 extends over 18 amino acids. Profiling relied on immunoSEQ multiplex PCR, and the TCRdb table lists in-frame clones only, not all of them. The table records about 390,000 clones, approximately 92% of them present only once. This clonotype originated in a person between 18 and 59 years old who received the Ad26.COV2.S COVID-19 vaccine or a placebo. The chain employs TRBV19 and TRBJ2-1; D may be TRBD1 or TRBD2 (6 bases each). The starting material was peripheral blood, obtained in a trial of Ad26.COV2.S vaccine versus placebo. CDR3 residues: CASSEIGVWGASYNEQFF. In DNA, the CDR3 is TGTGCCAGTAGTGAAATCGGGGTGTGGGGGGCCTCCTACAATGAGCAGTTCTTC.